The 8 T cell receptor beta chains listed next were all sequenced from one sample in a study of T-cell reconstitution after alpha-beta-depleted transplantation in children. Unique molecular identifiers were incorporated during preparation of the TCRbeta library. TCRdb re-analysed the PCR reads in MiXCR, keeping a single row per CDR3 protein. The data show 900,000 or so distinct CDR3 sequences, roughly 15% seen once. Sequencing was performed on PBMCs, mostly from graft donor cells, taken 360 days after TCRalphabeta/CD19-depleted stem cell transplant. Receptor source: a male patient aged 10 to 17 who had a stem cell transplant for acute lymphoblastic leukemia, so the T cells may come from the graft donor.

This clonotype occurred a few times. The chain employs TRBV9 and TRBJ2-7; 8 bases line up with TRBD2. Per germline, CDR1 SGDLS and CDR2 YYNGEE. The V segment lost 2 bases and the J segment 4 bases; nucleotides outside the gene matches: 8. CDR3 length equals 15 residues. The CDR3 reads CASSVQQRESYEQYF. The CDR3 DNA follows: TGTGCCAGCAGCGTCCAGCAGCGGGAGAGTTACGAGCAGTACTTC.

This clonotype was detected once. The CDR3 region has the DNA TGTGCCAGGAGGGACATTTCCTACGAGCAGTACTTC. Protein: CARRDISYEQYF. The rearrangement uses TRBV2 and TRBJ2-7; D possibly corresponds to TRBD1 (6 bases). CDR1 SNHLY and CDR2 FYNNEI come from the germline V gene. V lost 9 bases and J lost 1, with 10 bases in between. This CDR3 region has 12 residues.

There are many counts of this clonotype. V usage is TRBV20-1 and J usage is TRBJ2-7, with 11 bases aligning to TRBD2. CDR1 DFQATT and CDR2 SNEGSKA come from the germline V gene (reference sequence). V trimming: 0 bases; J trimming: 3 bases; junction bases outside the gene matches: 4. CDR3 size: 15 residues. CDR3 sequence reads: CSARDTGLAVYEQYF. The CDR3 nucleotides read TGCAGTGCTAGAGACACGGGACTAGCGGTCTACGAGCAGTACTTC.

The chain is built from TRBV2 and TRBJ2-2, with 8 bases that match TRBD1. There are 14 residues in the CDR3. Germline values: CDR1 SNHLY, CDR2 FYNNEI. With 4 bases clipped from V and 5 bases from J, the junction kept 3 bases outside the gene matches. The CDR3 here is CASSGQGWTGELFF. The CDR3 nucleotides read TGTGCCAGCAGTGGACAGGGGTGGACCGGGGAGCTGTTTTTT.

This clonotype was seen more than once but under ten times. The chain recombines TRBV24-1 with TRBJ2-1, with 15 bases fitting TRBD2. The germline gives CDR1 KGHDR, CDR2 SFDVKD. J was trimmed by 7 bases and V by 7 bases; bases with no gene match: 4. This CDR3 is 15 amino acids long. The CDR3 DNA is TGTGCCACCAGACGCGGGACTAGCGGGAGGAATGAGCAGTTCTTC. Residues: CATRRGTSGRNEQFF.

This clonotype appeared a few times. The V and J genes are TRBV11-2 and TRBJ2-3; 7 bases fit TRBD2. The V gene end was trimmed by 1 base and the J gene end by 2 bases; junction bases not matched to a gene: 15. The CDR3 length is 19 residues. The germline V gene has CDR1 SGHAT and CDR2 FQNNGV. CDR3 nucleotide sequence: TGTGCCAGCAGCTTAGGGGGCCCGAGTAGCGGGTTTACCACAGATACGCAGTATTTT. As protein: CASSLGGPSSGFTTDTQYF.

CDR3 residues: CASSYADRRETQYF. In DNA form, the CDR3 reads TGTGCCAGCAGTTACGCGGACAGGCGGGAGACCCAGTACTTC. The rearrangement joins TRBV6-2 or TRBV6-3 to TRBJ2-5, with 7 bases identical to TRBD1. J gave up 5 bases and V 2 bases, and 5 bases lay outside the gene matches. Germline-derived CDR1 and CDR2 are MNHEY and SVGEGT. The CDR3 length is 14 residues.

V and J are TRBV6-5 and TRBJ1-1; the D gene is possibly TRBD1 (5 bases). The CDR3 totals 15 residues. The V gene's germline CDR1 is MNHEY and CDR2 SVGAGI. V was clipped by 4 bases and J by 8 bases, with 20 bases between them. The CDR3, as DNA: TGTGCCAGCAGTTCGGACACCTCCATCTTTTCAGAAGCTTTCTTT. Protein: CASSSDTSIFSEAFF.